These 22 T cell receptor beta chains originate from one sample sequenced in a study of metastatic and nonmetastatic thyroid tumors. No treatment of any kind had been given to any patient before thyroid surgery. TCRdb reanalyzed the PCR reads via MiXCR. The repertoire holds 25,000 to 30,000 clones, with 20% to 30% as singletons. What was sequenced was blood. These receptors all come from a female donor with papillary thyroid cancer or a benign thyroid nodule (not recorded which). Some clones in this sample may be carry-over from other donors' samples.

This clone was seen a handful of times. The chain joins TRBV9 to TRBJ2-5; D remains ambiguous. The CDR3 has 15 amino acids. V lost 0 bases to trimming and J lost 5 bases, with 14 bases between them. Germline CDR1 reads SGDLS; CDR2 reads YYNGEE. For the CDR3, the DNA is TGTGCCAGCAGCGTAGACGGTTCTGGGAAGGAGACCCAGTACTTC. This translates into CASSVDGSGKETQYF. Full variable domain (outside the CDR3, taken from reference TRBV9 and TRBJ2-5): DSGVTQTPKHLITATGQRVTLRCSPRSGDLSVYWYQQSLDQGLQFLIQYYNGEERAKGNILERFSAQQFPDLHSELNLSSLELGDSALYFCASSVDGSGKETQYFGPGTRLLVL.

The chain recombines TRBV6-2 or TRBV6-3 with TRBJ2-3; D is ambiguous. V shed 7 bases and J shed 0 bases, with 2 bases lying between them. The CDR3 runs 11 residues. CDR1 is MNHEY, CDR2 SVGEGT, per germline. Written as DNA, the CDR3 is TGTGCCAGCACTAGCACAGATACGCAGTATTTT. Amino acids: CASTSTDTQYF.

This clone was counted many times. The chain recombines TRBV5-1 with TRBJ2-1; 9 bases line up with TRBD2. The CDR3 contains 16 residues. Germline V lookup: CDR1 SGHRS, CDR2 YFSETQ. V shed 4 bases and J 3 bases; nucleotides not matched to a gene: 8. The CDR3, as DNA: TGCGCCAGCAGCACTAGGCGGGAGGGCCGCTACAATGAGCAGTTCTTC. Amino acids: CASSTRREGRYNEQFF.

This clone was seen a few times. V usage is TRBV20-1 and J usage is TRBJ2-1; D gene ambiguous. Between the trimmed V and J ends, which lost 5 bases and 0 bases, there was a span of 17 bases. The CDR3 totals 16 residues. Germline-derived CDR1 and CDR2 are DFQATT and SNEGSKA (reference sequence). CDR3 sequence reads: CSAYLTGSSSYNEQFF. CDR3 in DNA: TGCAGTGCTTACCTCACGGGCTCGAGCTCCTACAATGAGCAGTTCTTC.

This chain's CDR3 is CATAWGGAALTYEQYF. In DNA, the CDR3 is TGTGCCACCGCCTGGGGCGGGGCCGCGTTAACCTACGAGCAGTACTTC. The V and J genes are TRBV12-3 or TRBV12-4 and TRBJ2-7, with a possible D match to TRBD2 (6 bases). V was clipped by 10 bases and J by 2 bases, with 24 bases between them. This CDR3 region has 16 residues.

This clone appeared many times. The V gene is TRBV30, the J gene TRBJ2-3, with D unclear. The germline V and J ends were trimmed by 0 bases and 0 bases, with 10 bases remaining between them. The CDR3 totals 15 residues. Germline CDR1 and CDR2: GTSNPN and SVGIG (reference sequence). CDR3 sequence: CAWSVGRTSTDTQYF. CDR3 nucleotides: TGTGCCTGGAGTGTCGGTCGCACAAGCACAGATACGCAGTATTTT.

This clone was recorded at least ten times. The genes are TRBV9 and TRBJ2-3; 9 bases are shared with TRBD1. The J segment lost 3 bases and the V segment lost 0 bases, leaving 11 bases of the junction unmatched. There are 18 residues in the CDR3. CDR1 is SGDLS, CDR2 YYNGEE, per germline. The chain's CDR3 is CASSVGPSYRGQTDTQYF. The CDR3 DNA follows: TGTGCCAGCAGCGTAGGACCCTCTTACAGGGGGCAGACAGATACGCAGTATTTT. The entire variable domain, with the rest obtained from reference TRBV9 and TRBJ2-3, is as follows: DSGVTQTPKHLITATGQRVTLRCSPRSGDLSVYWYQQSLDQGLQFLIQYYNGEERAKGNILERFSAQQFPDLHSELNLSSLELGDSALYFCASSVGPSYRGQTDTQYFGPGTRLTVL.

Ten or more counts support this clone. V is TRBV27 and J is TRBJ2-2; 15 bases agree with TRBD2. V trimming: 8 bases; J trimming: 7 bases; junction bases outside the gene matches: 8. This CDR3 spans 16 amino acids. Germline values: CDR1 MNHEY, CDR2 SMNVEV (reference sequence). CDR3 in DNA: TGTGCCAGCGGGGCCCGGGGACTAGCGGGAGGCGGGGAGCTGTTTTTT. It encodes CASGARGLAGGGELFF.

In its sample, this clone was seen many times. The chain recombines TRBV5-1 with TRBJ2-2; tentative D call: TRBD2 (7 bases). The germline V and J ends were trimmed by 4 bases and 4 bases, with 17 bases remaining between them. The CDR3 spans 16 residues. Germline values: CDR1 SGHRS, CDR2 YFSETQ. The CDR3 protein is CASSLREGGVTGELFF. CDR3 DNA: TGCGCCAGCAGCCTTCGGGAAGGGGGGGTCACCGGGGAGCTGTTTTTT.

Turning to this clone: Just one base apart from a much larger clone, this may be a read error. The chain uses TRBV7-9 and TRBJ1-1; TRBD1 is a possible D gene (6 bases). CDR3 length: 15 residues. Germline V gives CDR1 SEHNR, CDR2 FQNEAQ (reference sequence). The CDR3 nucleotides read TGTGCCAGCAGCTTAGACCGGGGCCGGGACACTGAAGCTTCCTTT. Protein: CASSLDRGRDTEASF.

On this clone: The junction shows a germline mismatch at one end, possibly a read error. This chain joins TRBV6-1 and TRBJ2-6; D call uncertain. The CDR3 runs 18 residues. Germline values: CDR1 MNHNS, CDR2 SASEGT. DNA for the CDR3: TGTGCCAGCAGTGAAAGTAATCGTATGGTCTCTTGGGCCGACGTCCTGACTTTC. As protein: CASSESNRMVSWADVLTF.

This clone was detected a few times. The chain links TRBV27 to TRBJ2-1; 7 nucleotides match TRBD2. Germline loops: CDR1 MNHEY, CDR2 SMNVEV (reference sequence). The CDR3 totals 15 residues. After removal of 4 bases from V and 1 base from J, the junction contained 4 bases not matched to a gene. CDR3 residues: CASSYGRFSYNEQFF. The CDR3 DNA reads as TGTGCCAGCAGTTACGGGAGGTTTTCCTACAATGAGCAGTTCTTC.

Remarks on this clone: Since no conserved phenylalanine or tryptophan closes the CDR3, a read error is the likely cause. The DNA is omitted, as the CDR3 cannot be located on it reliably, and the CDR3 follows TCRdb's listing. The J gene is TRBJ2-1, the V gene TRBV27. Germline CDR1 and CDR2: MNHEY and SMNVEV (reference sequence). Counting both end residues, the CDR3 totals 15 amino acids. CDR3 sequence: CASSLSYSVYNEKFL.

This clone is a singleton in its sample. The chain couples TRBV9 to TRBJ2-3; the match to TRBD2 covers 10 bases. CDR3 length: 17 residues. V shed 0 bases and J 5 bases; nucleotides not matched to a gene: 9. Germline V CDR1 and CDR2: SGDLS, YYNGEE. The DNA for the CDR3 is TGTGCCAGCAGCGTAGATGGGAGCGGGAGGGACATAGATACGCAGTATTTT. It encodes CASSVDGSGRDIDTQYF.

In this sample, this clone is medium-sized. The V and J genes are TRBV12-3 or TRBV12-4 and TRBJ2-2, with D perhaps matching TRBD1 (6 bases). Trimming took off 2 bases at V and 0 bases at J, with 7 bases between the two ends. The CDR3 covers 15 residues. CDR3 DNA: TGTGCCAGCAGTTTACGACAGGCGAACACCGGGGAGCTGTTTTTT. Translated, it gives CASSLRQANTGELFF.

This clone was picked up many times. The chain recombines TRBV10-3 with TRBJ2-5; 10 nucleotides match TRBD2. The CDR3 is 18 amino acids. CDR1 is ENHRY and CDR2 is SYGVKD in the germline V gene. The V segment lost 0 bases and the J segment 4 bases; nucleotides outside the gene matches: 11. The CDR3 here is CAISESVVAGGLIETQYF. The CDR3 DNA is TGTGCCATCAGTGAGTCGGTGGTAGCGGGAGGCTTGATAGAGACCCAGTACTTC.

This chain joins TRBV9 and TRBJ2-7; TRBD1 matches 9 bases. V lost 4 bases, J lost 3 bases, and 11 bases stayed unmatched. The V gene's germline CDR1 is SGDLS and CDR2 YYNGEE. The CDR3 extends over 16 amino acids. The CDR3, as DNA: TGTGCCAGCAGCATCTCCCCCGGGACAGGGCACTACGAGCAGTACTTC. Residues: CASSISPGTGHYEQYF.

This clone was recorded many times. This chain uses TRBV3-1 with TRBJ2-3; 9 bases map to TRBD1. This CDR3 contains 17 residues. Losses at the gene ends were 4 bases for V and 3 bases for J; bases not matched to a gene: 11. Germline CDR1 is LGHDT and CDR2 is YNNKEL (reference sequence). The CDR3 DNA reads TGTGCCAGCAGCCCTGAACAGGGGGCTAAAATTACAGATACGCAGTATTTT. This codes for CASSPEQGAKITDTQYF.

In this sample, this clone turned up many times. V gene TRBV24-1 combines with J gene TRBJ1-5; a possible D gene is TRBD1 (5 bases). Trimming pared 3 bases from V and 7 bases from J, leaving 15 bases between. Germline V gene sequence: CDR1 KGHDR, CDR2 SFDVKD. The length of the CDR3 is 15 residues. In nucleotides, the CDR3 is TGTGCCACCAGTGATACCGGGCAGGGTGGACAGCCCCAGCATTTT. Protein: CATSDTGQGGQPQHF.

This clone is medium-sized in the sample. The rearrangement links TRBV19 to TRBJ2-5; 12 bases fit TRBD2. V gave up 4 bases and J gave up 4 bases; unmatched junction bases: 7. The CDR3 loop spans 16 amino acids. CDR1 is LNHDA and CDR2 is SQIVND in the germline V gene (reference sequence). In DNA form, the CDR3 reads TGTGCCAGTAGTAGGATGCTAGCGGGAGGGGGAGAGACCCAGTACTTC. This codes for CASSRMLAGGGETQYF.

This rearrangement joins TRBV5-1 to TRBJ2-5; 12 bases agree with TRBD1. Trimming cost V 5 bases and J 5 bases; bases outside gene matches: 7. The germline V gene has CDR1 SGHRS and CDR2 YFSETQ. The CDR3 spans 15 residues. CDR3 in DNA: TGCGCCAGCAGAAGGGACAGGGGGCGCAGGGAGACCCAGTACTTC. This codes for CASRRDRGRRETQYF. Using reference TRBV5-1 and TRBJ2-5 for the parts outside the CDR3, the full variable domain is KAGVTQTPRYLIKTRGQQVTLSCSPISGHRSVSWYQQTPGQGLQFLFEYFSETQRNKGNFPGRFSGRQFSNSRSEMNVSTLELGDSALYLCASRRDRGRRETQYFGPGTRLLVL.

The V and J genes are TRBV11-2 and TRBJ2-1; 7 nucleotides match TRBD2. Germline assignment: CDR1 SGHAT and CDR2 FQNNGV. This CDR3 contains 18 residues. Unmatched junction bases numbered 17, after V lost 3 bases and J lost 6 bases. In DNA form, the CDR3 reads TGTGCCAGCAGCTTCCGTCGTCTAGCGGCGGTTGGGGGCAATGAGCAGTTCTTC. Its protein product is CASSFRRLAAVGGNEQFF.